This TCR beta chain was documented in a study of blood T cell repertoires in COVID-19. This clone has only one observation. Other DNA sequences in this sample translate to the same CDR3. Everyone who took part was roughly 18 to 90 years old, and they came from about two dozen US areas. Sequenced by immunoSEQ multiplex PCR; TCRdb stores in-frame clones only, minus some. Found here are around 200,000 clones, about 88% of them singletons; the top ten hold about 4%. The CDR3 consists of 14 residues. Unmatched junction bases numbered 6, after V lost 6 bases and J lost 4 bases. CDR1 and CDR2 (germline): MNHEY, SMNVEV (reference sequence).

The sample was PBMCs or T cells enriched from blood (not recorded which). The chain has TRBV27 and TRBJ2-7; 10 bases are a match to TRBD1. The sequence came from a young woman who had been exposed to COVID-19. This chain's CDR3 is CASSLRDRGYEQYF. The CDR3 DNA reads as TGTGCCAGCAGCCTCCGGGACAGGGGTTACGAGCAGTACTTC.